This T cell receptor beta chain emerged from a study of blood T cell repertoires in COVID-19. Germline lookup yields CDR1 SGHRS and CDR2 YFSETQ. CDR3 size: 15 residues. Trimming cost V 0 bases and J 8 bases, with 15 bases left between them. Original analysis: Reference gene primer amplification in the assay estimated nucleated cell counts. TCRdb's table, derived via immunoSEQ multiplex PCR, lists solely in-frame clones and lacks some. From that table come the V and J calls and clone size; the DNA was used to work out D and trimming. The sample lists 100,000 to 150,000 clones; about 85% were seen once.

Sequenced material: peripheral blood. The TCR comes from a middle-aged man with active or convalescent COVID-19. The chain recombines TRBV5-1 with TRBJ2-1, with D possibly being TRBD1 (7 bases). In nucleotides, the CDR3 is TGCGCCAGCAGCTTGGCGGAGGGGGCGAGGGATGAGCAGTTCTTC. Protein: CASSLAEGARDEQFF.